Listed below are T cell receptor beta chains from one sample, sequenced in a study of cytotoxic CD8 clonotypes in ibrutinib-treated CLL. Repertoires were generated with immunoSEQ multiplex PCR, while TCRdb's copy carries only in-frame clones and drops some. The sample contains some 85,000 clones, roughly four fifths of which appear only once. The sample here was PBMCs, taken after 24 months of ibrutinib treatment. These receptors all come from a human donor with chronic lymphocytic leukemia. Both conserved end residues are part of each CDR3. A D gene is named only where the DNA matches it firmly. Clone size is stated in some rows and not others, as once, few, many or a class when expanded.

cdr3_nt | cdr3_aa | j_call | d_call | clone_size | v_call
TGTGCCAGCAGCTTAGATCGTTGGGGGGAGGTACTAGCCAAAAACATTCAGTACTTC | CASSLDRWGEVLAKNIQYF | TRBJ2-4 | . | once | TRBV11-2
TGTGCCAGCAGTTGGTCAGGGGGCTTCGGGGAGCTGTTTTTT | CASSWSGGFGELFF | TRBJ2-2 | TRBD1 | once | TRBV27
TGTGCCAGCAGCAAACAACAGGGTAGTAGTTCACCCCTCCACTTT | CASSKQQGSSSPLHF | TRBJ1-6 | . | . | TRBV7-8
TGTGCCAGCAATAGCGGGAGCGACAATGAGCAGTTCTTC | CASNSGSDNEQFF | TRBJ2-1 | TRBD2 | . | TRBV18
TGTGCCAGCAGCTCCACCCGACTAGCGGGGGGGGGAGATACGCAGTATTTT | CASSSTRLAGGGDTQYF | TRBJ2-3 | TRBD2 | once | TRBV7-9
TGCGCCAGCAGAACCGGGACCTCCTACGAGCAGTACTTC | CASRTGTSYEQYF | TRBJ2-7 | . | . | TRBV5-1
TGCGCCAGCAGTGAGTCCCGCAGGCCCAACCCCGGGGAGCTGTTTTTT | CASSESRRPNPGELFF | TRBJ2-2 | . | once | TRBV10-1
TGTGCCAGCAGACCCAACAGGGTGGGGTTCCAGCCCCAGCATTTT | CASRPNRVGFQPQHF | TRBJ1-5 | . | . | TRBV6-1
TGTGCCAGCAGTCTCTACTCCGGGACAGGGCGATACCAGAATAGGGATGAGCAGTTCTTC | CASSLYSGTGRYQNRDEQFF | TRBJ2-1 | TRBD1 | . | TRBV27
TGTGCCAGCAGCAAAACTCGACAGGGGTATTTGACACGGGATAATGAAAAACTGTTTTTT | CASSKTRQGYLTRDNEKLFF | TRBJ1-4 | TRBD1 | . | TRBV7-8
TGTGCCAGCAGCCAAGTGGGGACACAATTCTACGAGCAGTACTTC | CASSQVGTQFYEQYF | TRBJ2-7 | . | . | TRBV14
TGTGCCAGCAGTCCACTCGGACAGGGGGCTGGGGCCAACGTCCTGACTTTC | CASSPLGQGAGANVLTF | TRBJ2-6 | TRBD1 | . | TRBV28
TGCGCCAGCAGTCAACAGGGGGCCGACACCGGGGAGCTGTTTTTT | CASSQQGADTGELFF | TRBJ2-2 | TRBD1 | . | TRBV5-1
TGTGCCAGTAAGGATGGACCGAACAATCAGCCCCAGCATTTT | CASKDGPNNQPQHF | TRBJ1-5 | . | . | TRBV19
TGTGCCAGCAGCTTAAAAGGGGCTAGACGGTACTTC | CASSLKGARRYF | TRBJ2-5 | . | . | TRBV7-9
TGTGCCAGTGGGAGGGGAGGGGTCGATGGCTACACCTTC | CASGRGGVDGYTF | TRBJ1-2 | . | . | TRBV19